The 29 T cell receptor beta chains below were found in one sample sequenced in a study of blood T cell repertoires in COVID-19. TCRdb's table, derived via immunoSEQ multiplex PCR, lists solely in-frame clones and lacks some. This sample has about 110,000 clones, with approximately 85% found just once. The sample taken for sequencing was peripheral blood. Receptors were obtained from a man in his 70s with acute or convalescent COVID-19.

V usage is TRBV27 and J usage is TRBJ2-6, with D hard to call. The CDR3 spans 15 residues. Between the trimmed V and J ends, which lost 6 bases and 4 bases, there was a span of 13 bases. The germline gives CDR1 MNHEY, CDR2 SMNVEV (reference sequence). CDR3 residues: CASRLIPQGANVLTF. CDR3 nucleotide sequence: TGTGCCAGCAGGCTCATTCCCCAGGGGGCCAACGTCCTGACTTTC.

This clone showed up just a few times. This chain connects TRBV5-5 to TRBJ2-2; a weak D match, TRBD1 (5 bases). The V and J ends lost 4 bases and 4 bases respectively, with 17 bases between them. The CDR3 loop spans 16 amino acids. Germline V gene sequence: CDR1 SGHKS, CDR2 YYEKEE (reference sequence). This CDR3 is CASSPWGKKGTGELFF. CDR3 DNA sequence: TGTGCCAGCAGCCCGTGGGGCAAGAAGGGCACCGGGGAGCTGTTTTTT.

V is TRBV9 and J is TRBJ1-3; D is uncertain. V shed 2 bases and J shed 0 bases, with 9 bases lying between them. The germline V gene has CDR1 SGDLS and CDR2 YYNGEE. This CDR3 has 15 amino acids. The CDR3 sequence: CASSVTVGSGNTIYF. CDR3 DNA: TGTGCCAGCAGCGTTACAGTCGGCTCTGGAAACACCATATATTTT.

The V and J genes are TRBV7-3 and TRBJ2-3; tentative D call: TRBD2 (6 bases). V lost 2 bases and J 1 base, leaving 10 bases between the germline ends. Germline lookup yields CDR1 SGHTA and CDR2 FQGTGA. The CDR3 has 15 amino acids. CDR3 sequence reads: CASSLRGGGTDTQYF. The CDR3 DNA sequence: TGTGCCAGCAGCTTACGGGGAGGAGGCACAGATACGCAGTATTTT.

This chain joins TRBV23-1 and TRBJ2-5, with a possible D match to TRBD2 (6 bases). TRBV23-1 is identified as an open reading frame with a role that is uncertain. V shed 4 bases and J shed 3 bases, with 24 bases lying between them. The CDR3 is made up of 18 amino acids. DNA for the CDR3: TGCGCCAGCAGTCGGCCGTCCCGGGGGATCGACGAGGAAGAGACCCAGTACTTC. Translating gives CASSRPSRGIDEEETQYF.

This rearrangement joins TRBV6-5 to TRBJ1-5; D possibly corresponds to TRBD1 (6 bases). The germline CDR1 and CDR2 sequences are MNHEY and SVGAGI. CDR3 length: 15 residues. V was clipped by 5 bases and J by 4 bases, with 15 bases between them. CDR3 DNA sequence: TGTGCCAGCAGTCCTTCAGGGGTGCCGAATCAGCCCCAGCATTTT. It codes for CASSPSGVPNQPQHF.

The chain has TRBV5-1 and TRBJ2-1; 9 bases are a match to TRBD1. The trim removed 3 bases at V and 0 bases at J, leaving 1 base unmatched. The CDR3 extends over 15 amino acids. Germline V gene lookup returns CDR1 SGHRS and CDR2 YFSETQ. CDR3 in DNA: TGCGCCAGCAGCTCGGACAGGGGCTCCTACAATGAGCAGTTCTTC. Protein product: CASSSDRGSYNEQFF.

The chain uses TRBV13 and TRBJ1-1; 7 bases are a match to TRBD1. Unmatched junction bases numbered 0, after V lost 1 base and J lost 7 bases. CDR1 and CDR2 from the germline V gene are PRHDT and FYEKMQ (reference sequence). This CDR3 is built from 12 residues. Here the CDR3 reads CASSLDRGEAFF. Here the CDR3 DNA reads TGTGCCAGCAGCTTAGACAGGGGTGAAGCTTTCTTT.

This chain connects TRBV19 to TRBJ1-2, with 10 bases lining up with TRBD1. Losses at the gene ends were 7 bases for V and 2 bases for J; bases not matched to a gene: 4. The germline V gene encodes CDR1 LNHDA and CDR2 SQIVND (reference sequence). This CDR3 contains 14 residues. CDR3 DNA: TGTGCCAGTACCGAGGACAGGGGGAACTATGGCTACACCTTC. Protein: CASTEDRGNYGYTF. The entire variable domain, with the rest obtained from reference TRBV19 and TRBJ1-2, is as follows: DGGITQSPKYLFRKEGQNVTLSCEQNLNHDAMYWYRQDPGQGLRLIYYSQIVNDFQKGDIAEGYSVSREKKESFPLTVTSAQKNPTAFYLCASTEDRGNYGYTFGSGTRLTVV.

The chain is built from TRBV20-1 and TRBJ1-4; D ambiguous. The CDR3 has 15 amino acids. The ends were cut back, 3 bases at V and 0 bases at J, with 11 bases in the middle. Germline CDR1 DFQATT, CDR2 SNEGSKA (reference sequence). CDR3 amino acids: CSASNSLATNEKLFF. The CDR3, as DNA: TGCAGTGCTAGTAACAGCCTGGCAACTAATGAAAAACTGTTTTTT.

This clone is a singleton in its sample. This rearrangement joins TRBV5-1 to TRBJ2-7; maybe TRBD1 (5 bases). This CDR3 is 12 amino acids long. Germline loops: CDR1 SGHRS, CDR2 YFSETQ. Trimming took 3 bases from V and 6 from J, leaving 10 bases between them. CDR3 amino acids: CASSYGQTEQYF. For the CDR3, the DNA is TGCGCCAGCAGCTACGGACAAACCGAGCAGTACTTC.

V is TRBV27 and J is TRBJ2-1; D perhaps matches TRBD1 (5 bases). This CDR3 has 15 residues. Trimming pared 2 bases from V and 6 bases from J, leaving 14 bases between. Germline CDR1 is MNHEY and CDR2 is SMNVEV (reference sequence). CDR3 sequence reads: CASSLGADGFNEQFF. The DNA of the CDR3 is TGTGCCAGCAGTTTAGGGGCAGACGGGTTCAATGAGCAGTTCTTC.

J is TRBJ1-5 and V is TRBV5-1; the match to TRBD1 covers 7 bases. The CDR3 is made up of 16 amino acids. Looked up from germline, CDR1 is SGHRS and CDR2 is YFSETQ. After removal of 0 bases from V and 1 base from J, the junction contained 4 bases not matched to a gene. CDR3 nucleotide sequence: TGCGCCAGCAGCTTGGACGGCAGGGGGAGCAATCAGCCCCAGCATTTT. This translates into CASSLDGRGSNQPQHF.

V usage is TRBV29-1 and J usage is TRBJ1-4; a possible D gene is TRBD1 (5 bases). Germline CDR1 is SQVTM and CDR2 is ANQGSEA. The CDR3 extends over 12 amino acids. V was trimmed by 1 base and J by 10 bases, leaving 10 bases between them. The CDR3 sequence is CSVEGQGAKLFF. The DNA for the CDR3 is TGCAGCGTTGAAGGCCAGGGTGCAAAACTGTTTTTT.

V and J are TRBV5-1 and TRBJ2-7; 9 nucleotides agree with TRBD1. Germline lookup yields CDR1 SGHRS and CDR2 YFSETQ. The length of the CDR3 is 14 residues. Trimming removed 4 bases from V and 6 bases from J; junction bases left unmatched: 8. In DNA, the CDR3 is TGCGCCAGCAGCCCAAGGACAGGGGCAAGCGAGCAGTACTTC. It is translated as CASSPRTGASEQYF. Full variable domain (missing parts from reference TRBV5-1 and TRBJ2-7): KAGVTQTPRYLIKTRGQQVTLSCSPISGHRSVSWYQQTPGQGLQFLFEYFSETQRNKGNFPGRFSGRQFSNSRSEMNVSTLELGDSALYLCASSPRTGASEQYFGPGTRLTVT.

V is TRBV6-5 and J is TRBJ1-2, with TRBD1 identical over 7 bases. Germline V gives CDR1 MNHEY, CDR2 SVGAGI. The CDR3 has 12 amino acids. V gave up 6 bases and J gave up 5 bases; unmatched junction bases: 3. Here the CDR3 DNA reads TGTGCCAGCAGCGGACAGGCTTATGGCTACACCTTC. Its translation: CASSGQAYGYTF.

This clone came up a few times. V usage is TRBV27 and J usage is TRBJ1-1; 7 bases agree with TRBD1. This CDR3 is built from 16 residues. The V and J ends lost 5 bases and 1 base, in that order; junction bases with no gene match: 10. Germline V gene sequence: CDR1 MNHEY, CDR2 SMNVEV (reference sequence). The CDR3 sequence is CASSRRQGTGNTEAFF. The CDR3, as DNA: TGTGCCAGCAGTCGGAGACAGGGAACGGGGAACACTGAAGCTTTCTTT.

This clone was observed a few times. This rearrangement joins TRBV6-5 to TRBJ2-5, with 11 bases matching TRBD1. Germline values: CDR1 MNHEY, CDR2 SVGAGI. The CDR3 has 15 residues. The V gene end was trimmed by 4 bases and the J gene end by 7 bases; junction bases not matched to a gene: 8. The CDR3 DNA follows: TGTGCCAGCAGTTTGAGGGACAGGGGGTCTGGGACCCAGTACTTC. It codes for CASSLRDRGSGTQYF.

DNA for the CDR3: TGTGCCAGCAGCTTGGAGGGGGCTGCGGATACGCAGTATTTT. Translated, it gives CASSLEGAADTQYF. The chain combines TRBV5-6 with TRBJ2-3; 7 nucleotides align to TRBD1. J lost 6 bases, V lost 0 bases, and 4 bases had no gene match. Germline values: CDR1 SGHDT, CDR2 YYEEEE. CDR3 length: 14 residues.

This clone was seen a single time. This chain uses TRBV29-1 with TRBJ1-2; TRBD1 matches at 10 bases. The V segment lost 7 bases and the J segment 4 bases; nucleotides outside the gene matches: 6. Germline values: CDR1 SQVTM, CDR2 ANQGSEA. This CDR3 comprises 13 residues. Here the CDR3 reads CSATGGAGYGYTF. Written as DNA, the CDR3 is TGCAGCGCGACAGGGGGCGCCGGCTATGGCTACACCTTC.

The V call is TRBV9, the J call TRBJ2-1; 9 nucleotides align to TRBD2. The CDR3 is 14 amino acids. CDR1 is SGDLS, CDR2 YYNGEE, per germline. V was pared by 0 bases and J by 10 bases, with 5 bases of the junction left unmatched. CDR3 sequence reads: CASSVVREGGEQFF. CDR3 sequence (DNA): TGTGCCAGCAGCGTAGTGCGGGAGGGAGGAGAGCAGTTCTTC.

The chain is built from TRBV11-3 and TRBJ2-1; 13 nucleotides agree with TRBD2. Losses at the gene ends were 5 bases for V and 9 bases for J; bases not matched to a gene: 7. Germline CDR1 reads SGHNT; CDR2 reads YENEEA. This CDR3 is 15 amino acids long. CDR3 bases: TGTGCCAGCAGCATTACTAGCGGGGGGGCCGGTGAGCAGTTCTTC. It encodes CASSITSGGAGEQFF.

This chain joins TRBV6-1 and TRBJ1-3; D is unclear. The CDR3 is 16 residues long. CDR1 is MNHNS and CDR2 is SASEGT in the germline V gene. V was trimmed by 0 bases and J by 0 bases, leaving 9 bases between them. CDR3 nucleotide sequence: TGTGCCAGCAGTGAAGCTCACAGTCACTCTGGAAACACCATATATTTT. The encoded protein is CASSEAHSHSGNTIYF.

The rearrangement uses TRBV7-3 and TRBJ1-2; the D is unclear. CDR1 SGHTA and CDR2 FQGTGA come from the germline V gene. V gave up 2 bases and J gave up 4 bases, with 14 bases separating them. The CDR3 length is 15 residues. The CDR3, as DNA: TGTGCCAGCAGCTTATCCGGGCGAGGGAGCTATGGCTACACCTTC. Translated, it gives CASSLSGRGSYGYTF.

The chain uses TRBV5-4 and TRBJ2-3, with 9 bases fitting TRBD1. Germline CDR1 and CDR2: SGHNT and YYREEE (reference sequence). The junction had 10 bases not matched to a gene; V was cut back by 4 bases and J by 4 bases. This CDR3 spans 16 amino acids. The CDR3 DNA reads TGTGCCAGCAGCCCCACGACAGGGGGATTGGCAGATACGCAGTATTTT. Translating it yields CASSPTTGGLADTQYF.

This clone was detected only a few times. In DNA, the CDR3 is TGTGCCAGCAGCGAGACAGGGGGCGGCCAGCCCCAGCATTTT. It specifies CASSETGGGQPQHF. The chain combines TRBV28 with TRBJ1-5; 10 positions match TRBD1. The V and J ends lost 6 bases and 7 bases, in that order; junction bases with no gene match: 6. The CDR3 runs 14 residues. From germline, CDR1 is MDHEN and CDR2 SYDVKM.

The chain has TRBV15 and TRBJ2-1; D may be TRBD2 (6 bases). Trimming cost V 3 bases and J 5 bases, with 17 bases left between them. Germline loops: CDR1 LNHNV, CDR2 YYDKDF (reference sequence). The CDR3 contains 16 residues. CDR3 sequence: CATSRGGWVSDNEQFF. The CDR3 bases are TGTGCCACCAGCAGGGGAGGATGGGTATCTGACAATGAGCAGTTCTTC.

This clone was counted between two and nine times. This sequence joins TRBV6-5 and TRBJ1-2, with 7 nucleotides matching TRBD1. This CDR3 has 12 residues. Germline values: CDR1 MNHEY, CDR2 SVGAGI. V lost 5 bases and J lost 14; bases outside the gene matches: 11. The CDR3 nucleotides are TGTGCCAGCAGTAAATTCTCGACAGGGCCAACCTTC. It codes for CASSKFSTGPTF.

The V and J genes are TRBV2 and TRBJ1-6; D perhaps matches TRBD1 (6 bases). The CDR3 extends over 15 amino acids. V was trimmed by 6 bases and J by 9 bases, leaving 18 bases between them. CDR1 is SNHLY and CDR2 is FYNNEI in the germline V gene. CDR3 in amino acids: CASRGNTGTVSPLHF. DNA of the CDR3: TGTGCCAGCAGGGGCAACACAGGGACCGTTTCACCCCTCCACTTT.